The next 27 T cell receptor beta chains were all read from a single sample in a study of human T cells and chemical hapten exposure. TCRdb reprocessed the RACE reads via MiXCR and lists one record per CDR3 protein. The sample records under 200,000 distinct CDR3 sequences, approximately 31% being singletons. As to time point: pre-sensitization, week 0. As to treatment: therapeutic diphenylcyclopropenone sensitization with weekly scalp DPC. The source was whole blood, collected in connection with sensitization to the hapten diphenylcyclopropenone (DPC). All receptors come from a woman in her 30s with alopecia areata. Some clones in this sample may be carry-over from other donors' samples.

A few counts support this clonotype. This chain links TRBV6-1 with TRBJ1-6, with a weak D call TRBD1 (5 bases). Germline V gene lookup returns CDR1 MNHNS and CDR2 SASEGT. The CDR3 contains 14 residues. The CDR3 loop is CALAQTGGRSPLHF. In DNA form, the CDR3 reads TGTGCTTTAGCCCAAACAGGTGGTCGATCACCCCTCCACTTT.

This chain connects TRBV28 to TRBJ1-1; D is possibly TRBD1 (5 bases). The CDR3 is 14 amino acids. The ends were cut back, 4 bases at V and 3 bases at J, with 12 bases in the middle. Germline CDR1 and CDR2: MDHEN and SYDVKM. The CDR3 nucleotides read TGTGCCAGCAGTTCCCCAGACAGTCACACTGAAGCTTTCTTT. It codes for CASSSPDSHTEAFF.

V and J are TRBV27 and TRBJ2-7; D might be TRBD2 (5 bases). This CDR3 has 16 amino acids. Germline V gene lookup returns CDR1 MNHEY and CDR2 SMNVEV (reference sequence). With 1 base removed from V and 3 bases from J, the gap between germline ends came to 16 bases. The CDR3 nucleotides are TGTGCCAGCAGTTTATACGGGCCGGTAGGGAGCTACGAGCAGTACTTC. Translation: CASSLYGPVGSYEQYF.

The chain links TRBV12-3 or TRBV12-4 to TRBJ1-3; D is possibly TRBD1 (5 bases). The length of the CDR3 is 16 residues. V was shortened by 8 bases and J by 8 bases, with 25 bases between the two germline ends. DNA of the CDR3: TGTGCCAGCGGGCTTTCTCGGGGCAGGGTGAAGGACACCATATATTTT. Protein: CASGLSRGRVKDTIYF.

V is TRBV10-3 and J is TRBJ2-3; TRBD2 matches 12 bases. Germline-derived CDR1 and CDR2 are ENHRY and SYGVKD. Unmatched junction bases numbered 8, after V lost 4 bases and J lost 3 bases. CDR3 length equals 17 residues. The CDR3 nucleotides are TGTGCCATCAGTGCGTCTAGCGGGGGGGCCCGAACAGATACGCAGTATTTT. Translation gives CAISASSGGARTDTQYF.

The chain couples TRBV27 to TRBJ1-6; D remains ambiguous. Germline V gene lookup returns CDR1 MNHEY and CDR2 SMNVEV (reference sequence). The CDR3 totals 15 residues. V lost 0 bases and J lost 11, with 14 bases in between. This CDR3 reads CASSLSAGTVAPLHF. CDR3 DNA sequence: TGTGCCAGCAGTTTATCGGCTGGCACAGTGGCACCCCTCCACTTT.

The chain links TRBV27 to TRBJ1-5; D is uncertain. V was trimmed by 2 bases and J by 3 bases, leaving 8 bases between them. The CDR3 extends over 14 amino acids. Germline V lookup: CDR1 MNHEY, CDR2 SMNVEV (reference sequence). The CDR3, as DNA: TGTGCCAGCAGTTTAACTGGGGACAATCAGCCCCAGCATTTT. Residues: CASSLTGDNQPQHF.

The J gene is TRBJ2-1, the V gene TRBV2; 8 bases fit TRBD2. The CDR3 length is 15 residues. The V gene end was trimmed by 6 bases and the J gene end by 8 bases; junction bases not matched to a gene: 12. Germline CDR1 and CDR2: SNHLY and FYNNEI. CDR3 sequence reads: CASRPLVAGYYEQFF. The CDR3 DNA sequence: TGTGCCAGCAGACCTCTGGTAGCGGGGTACTATGAGCAGTTCTTC.

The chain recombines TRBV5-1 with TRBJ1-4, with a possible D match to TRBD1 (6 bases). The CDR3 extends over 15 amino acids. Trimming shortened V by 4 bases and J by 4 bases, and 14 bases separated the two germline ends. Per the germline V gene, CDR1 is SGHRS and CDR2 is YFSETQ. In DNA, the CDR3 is TGCGCCAGCAGCCGGGGCGGACAGCTTAATGAAAAACTGTTTTTT. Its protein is CASSRGGQLNEKLFF. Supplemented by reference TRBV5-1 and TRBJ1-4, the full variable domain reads KAGVTQTPRYLIKTRGQQVTLSCSPISGHRSVSWYQQTPGQGLQFLFEYFSETQRNKGNFPGRFSGRQFSNSRSEMNVSTLELGDSALYLCASSRGGQLNEKLFFGSGTQLSVL.

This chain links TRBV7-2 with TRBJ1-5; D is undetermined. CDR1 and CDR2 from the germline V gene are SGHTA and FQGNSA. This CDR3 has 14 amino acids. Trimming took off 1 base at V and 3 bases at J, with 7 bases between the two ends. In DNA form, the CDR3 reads TGTGCCAGCAGCTTAGACCCTTTCAATCAGCCCCAGCATTTT. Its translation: CASSLDPFNQPQHF. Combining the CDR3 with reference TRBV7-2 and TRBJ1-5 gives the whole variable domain GAGVSQSPSNKVTEKGKDVELRCDPISGHTALYWYRQSLGQGLEFLIYFQGNSAPDKSGLPSDRFSAERTGGSVSTLTIQRTQQEDSAVYLCASSLDPFNQPQHFGDGTRLSIL.

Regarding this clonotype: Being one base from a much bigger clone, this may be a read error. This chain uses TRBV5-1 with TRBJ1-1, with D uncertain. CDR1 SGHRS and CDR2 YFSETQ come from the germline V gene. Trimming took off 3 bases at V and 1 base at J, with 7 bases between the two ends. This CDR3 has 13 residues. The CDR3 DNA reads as TGCGCCAGCAGCTGGGAGGGGAACACTGAAGCTTTCTTT. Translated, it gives CASSWEGNTEAFF. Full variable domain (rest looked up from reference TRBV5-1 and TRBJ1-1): KAGVTQTPRYLIKTRGQQVTLSCSPISGHRSVSWYQQTPGQGLQFLFEYFSETQRNKGNFPGRFSGRQFSNSRSEMNVSTLELGDSALYLCASSWEGNTEAFFGQGTRLTVV.

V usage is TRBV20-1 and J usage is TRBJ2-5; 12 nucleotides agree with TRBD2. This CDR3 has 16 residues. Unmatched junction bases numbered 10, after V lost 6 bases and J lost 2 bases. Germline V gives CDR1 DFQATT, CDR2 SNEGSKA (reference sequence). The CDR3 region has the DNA TGCAGTGCCACCCCGTTACTAGCGGGGGGACAAGAGACCCAGTACTTC. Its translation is CSATPLLAGGQETQYF.

The CDR3 region has the DNA TGTGCCAGCACCGGGACAGGGGGCGCGCGGGGCTACACCTTC. Protein product: CASTGTGGARGYTF. The chain carries TRBV28 and TRBJ1-2; 12 bases agree with TRBD1. Germline V gene sequence: CDR1 MDHEN, CDR2 SYDVKM. With 7 bases clipped from V and 8 bases from J, the junction kept 8 bases outside the gene matches. CDR3 size: 14 residues.

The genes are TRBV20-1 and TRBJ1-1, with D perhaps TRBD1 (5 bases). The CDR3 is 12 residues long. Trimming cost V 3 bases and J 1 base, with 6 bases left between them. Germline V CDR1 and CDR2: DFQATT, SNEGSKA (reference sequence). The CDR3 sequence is CSASGGNTEAFF. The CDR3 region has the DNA TGCAGTGCTAGTGGGGGGAACACTGAAGCTTTCTTT.

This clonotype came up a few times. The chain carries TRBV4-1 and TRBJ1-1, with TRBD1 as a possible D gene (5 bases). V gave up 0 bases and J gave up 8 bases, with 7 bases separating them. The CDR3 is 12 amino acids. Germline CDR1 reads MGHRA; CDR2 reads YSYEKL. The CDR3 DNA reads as TGCGCCAGCAGCCAAGATGACAGAGAAGCTTTCTTT. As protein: CASSQDDREAFF.

CDR3 protein: CSAPASGSHEQYF. The CDR3 DNA reads as TGCAGTGCCCCGGCTAGCGGGAGCCACGAGCAGTACTTC. The genes are TRBV20-1 and TRBJ2-7, with TRBD2 matching 10 bases. The CDR3 has 13 residues. Germline V gene data show CDR1 as DFQATT and CDR2 as SNEGSKA (reference sequence). V dropped 6 bases and J dropped 5; count of bases not matched to a gene: 7.

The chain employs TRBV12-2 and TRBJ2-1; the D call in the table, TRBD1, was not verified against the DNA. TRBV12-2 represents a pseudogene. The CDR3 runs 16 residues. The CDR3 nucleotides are TGTGCAAGTCGCTTTAGGAGCGGGACAGGCTACAATGAGCAGTTCTTC. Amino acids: CASRFRSGTGYNEQFF.

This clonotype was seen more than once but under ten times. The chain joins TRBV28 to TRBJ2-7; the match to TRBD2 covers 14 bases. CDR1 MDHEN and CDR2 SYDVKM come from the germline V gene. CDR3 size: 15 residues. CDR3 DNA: TGTGCTACTCGACTAGCGGGAGGGCCAGACTACGAGCAGTACTTC. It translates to CATRLAGGPDYEQYF.

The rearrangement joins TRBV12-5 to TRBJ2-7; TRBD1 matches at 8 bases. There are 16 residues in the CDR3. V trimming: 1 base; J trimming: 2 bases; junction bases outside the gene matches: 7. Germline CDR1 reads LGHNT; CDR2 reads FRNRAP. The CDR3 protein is CASGLGTGSGTYEQYF. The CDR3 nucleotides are TGTGCTAGTGGTTTGGGGACAGGGAGCGGCACCTACGAGCAGTACTTC.

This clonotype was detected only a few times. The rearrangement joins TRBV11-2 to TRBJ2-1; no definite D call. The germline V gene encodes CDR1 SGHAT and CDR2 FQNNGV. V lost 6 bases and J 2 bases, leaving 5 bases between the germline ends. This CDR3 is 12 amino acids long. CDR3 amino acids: CASRRTYNEQFF. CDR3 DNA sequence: TGTGCCAGCAGACGGACCTACAATGAGCAGTTCTTC.

CDR3 in DNA: TGCAGCGTCGAGGGGGTCAGAGGCGAGCAGTACTTC. Translation: CSVEGVRGEQYF. The rearrangement links TRBV29-1 to TRBJ2-7; the D gene is possibly TRBD1 (6 bases). V lost 6 bases, J lost 6 bases, and 15 bases lay in between. The CDR3 length is 12 residues. Germline CDR1 is SQVTM and CDR2 is ANQGSEA.

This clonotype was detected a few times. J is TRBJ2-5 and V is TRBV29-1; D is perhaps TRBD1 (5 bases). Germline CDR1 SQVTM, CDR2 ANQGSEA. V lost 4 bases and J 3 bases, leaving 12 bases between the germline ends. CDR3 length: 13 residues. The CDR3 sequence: CSVAGRVEETQYF. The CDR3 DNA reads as TGCAGCGTTGCTGGCAGGGTCGAAGAGACCCAGTACTTC. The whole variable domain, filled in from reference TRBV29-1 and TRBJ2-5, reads SAVISQKPSRDICQRGTSLTIQCQVDSQVTMMFWYRQQPGQSLTLIATANQGSEATYESGFVIDKFPISRPNLTFSTLTVSNMSPEDSSIYLCSVAGRVEETQYFGPGTRLLVL.

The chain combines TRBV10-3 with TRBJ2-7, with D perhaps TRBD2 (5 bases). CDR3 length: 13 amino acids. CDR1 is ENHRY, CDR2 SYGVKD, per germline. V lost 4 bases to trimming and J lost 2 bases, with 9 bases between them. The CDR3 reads CAISAAGTYEQYF. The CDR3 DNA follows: TGTGCCATCAGTGCCGCGGGTACCTACGAGCAGTACTTC.

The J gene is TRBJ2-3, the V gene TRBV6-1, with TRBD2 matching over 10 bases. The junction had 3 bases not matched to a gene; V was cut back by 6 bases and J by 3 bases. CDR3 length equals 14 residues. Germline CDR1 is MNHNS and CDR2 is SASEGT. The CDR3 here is CASRVSGGTDTQYF. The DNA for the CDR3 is TGTGCCAGCAGGGTTAGCGGGGGGACAGATACGCAGTATTTT.

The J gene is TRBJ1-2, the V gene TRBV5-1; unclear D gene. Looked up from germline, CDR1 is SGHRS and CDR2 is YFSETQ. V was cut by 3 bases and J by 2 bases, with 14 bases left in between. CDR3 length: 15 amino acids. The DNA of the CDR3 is TGCGCCAGCAGCTCCACCGGGAAACTGAACTATGGCTACACCTTC. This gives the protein CASSSTGKLNYGYTF.

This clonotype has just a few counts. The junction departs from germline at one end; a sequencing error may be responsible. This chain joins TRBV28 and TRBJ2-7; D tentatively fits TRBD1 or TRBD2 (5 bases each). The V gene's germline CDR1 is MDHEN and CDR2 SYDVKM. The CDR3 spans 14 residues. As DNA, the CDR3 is TGTGCCAGCCATGCATGGGGGAGCTCCAACGAGCAGTACTTC. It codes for CASHAWGSSNEQYF.

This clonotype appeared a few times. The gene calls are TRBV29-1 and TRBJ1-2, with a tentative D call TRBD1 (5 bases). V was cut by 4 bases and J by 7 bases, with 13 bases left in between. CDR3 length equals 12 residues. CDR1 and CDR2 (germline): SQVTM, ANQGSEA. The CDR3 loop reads CSVVPGIGGYTF. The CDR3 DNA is TGCAGCGTTGTTCCAGGGATAGGTGGCTACACCTTC.